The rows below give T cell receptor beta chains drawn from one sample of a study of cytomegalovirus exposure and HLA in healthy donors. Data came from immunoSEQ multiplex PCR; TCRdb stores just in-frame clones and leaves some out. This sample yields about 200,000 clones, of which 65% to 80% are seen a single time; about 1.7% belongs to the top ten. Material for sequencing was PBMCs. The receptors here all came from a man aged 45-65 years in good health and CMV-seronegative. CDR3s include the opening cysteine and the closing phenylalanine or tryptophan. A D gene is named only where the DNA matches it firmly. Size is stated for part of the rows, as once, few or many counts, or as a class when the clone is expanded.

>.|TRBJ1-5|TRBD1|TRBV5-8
TGTGCCAGCAAATGGACAGGGTGGGTTGACAGCAATCAGCCCCGGCATTTT
CASKWTGWVDSNQPRHF
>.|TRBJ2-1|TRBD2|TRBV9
TGTGCCAGCAGCGTGGGACTAGCGGGAGACAATGAGCAGTTCTTC
CASSVGLAGDNEQFF
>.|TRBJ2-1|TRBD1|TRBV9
TGTGCCAGCAGCGTAGGGACAGGGGCTTCTCGGGAGCAGTTCTTC
CASSVGTGASREQFF
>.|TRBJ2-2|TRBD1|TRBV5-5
TGTGCCAGCAGCCAGAGGACAGGGGGCTTAACCGGGGAGCTGTTTTTT
CASSQRTGGLTGELFF
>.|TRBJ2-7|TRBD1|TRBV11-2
TGTGCCAGCAGCTTAGTACAGGGGGTCTCGCTAACCTACGAGCAGTACTTC
CASSLVQGVSLTYEQYF
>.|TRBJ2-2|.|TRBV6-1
TGTGCCAGCAGTGAGGGGCCTTACACCGGGGAGCTGTTTTTT
CASSEGPYTGELFF
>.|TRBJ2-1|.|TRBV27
TGTGCCAGCACTTCGACTCCCTCGGCCTACAATGAGCAGTTCTTC
CASTSTPSAYNEQFF
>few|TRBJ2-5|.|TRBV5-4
TGTGCCAGCAGCTTTAAGATAGGGGAATCAGAGACCCAGTACTTC
CASSFKIGESETQYF
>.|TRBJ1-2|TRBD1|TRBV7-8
TGTGCCAGCAGTCCATGGACAGGGGGCAGTCGAGGCTACACCTTC
CASSPWTGGSRGYTF
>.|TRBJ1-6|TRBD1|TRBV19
TGTGCCACGTACGGGGACAGGGAATATTCACCCCTCCACTTT
CATYGDREYSPLHF
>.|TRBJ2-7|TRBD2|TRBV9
TGTGCCAGCAGCGTGGGGGGGGGAGGCAACTCCTACGAGCAGTACTTC
CASSVGGGGNSYEQYF
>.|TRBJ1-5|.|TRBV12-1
TGTGCCAGCAGCTTTAGGCAGGGGGATCAGCCCCAGCATTTT
CASSFRQGDQPQHF
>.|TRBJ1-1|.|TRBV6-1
TGTGCCAGCAGTGAAAGGTTCGCAGGGGCAGGCACTGAAGCTTTCTTT
CASSERFAGAGTEAFF
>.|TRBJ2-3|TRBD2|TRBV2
TGTGCCAGCAGGTCGCTAGCGGGAAGGGCAGATACGCAGTATTTT
CASRSLAGRADTQYF
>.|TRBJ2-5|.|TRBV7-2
TGTGCCAGCAGCTTAGCGCGGGGGCGGGAGACCCAGTACTTC
CASSLARGRETQYF
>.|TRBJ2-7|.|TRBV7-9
TGTGCCAGCAGCTTAGTTAGTAACGAGCAGTACTTC
CASSLVSNEQYF
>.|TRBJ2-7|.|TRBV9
TGTGCCAGCAGCGTTGGGGGGGCGGACGAGCAGTACTTC
CASSVGGADEQYF
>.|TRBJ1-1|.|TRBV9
TGTGCCAGCAGCGTCACAGGGCTGAACACTGAAGCTTTCTTT
CASSVTGLNTEAFF
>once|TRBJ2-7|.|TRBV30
TGTGCCTGGAGTGTTAAGAAGGGCCAGACGGGAGAGCAGTACTTC
CAWSVKKGQTGEQYF
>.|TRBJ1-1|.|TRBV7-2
TGTGCCAGCAGCCCCTTCTGGGCAGGGGCAGGCACTGAAGCTTTCTTT
CASSPFWAGAGTEAFF
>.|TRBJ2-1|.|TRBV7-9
TGTGCCAGCAGCTTAGCGGCAGGTTCCTACAATGAGCAGTTCTTC
CASSLAAGSYNEQFF
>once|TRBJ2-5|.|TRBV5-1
TGCGCCAGCAGCGTTGGCGGAGAGACCCAGTACTTC
CASSVGGETQYF
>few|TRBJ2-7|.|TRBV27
TGTGCCAGCAGTTTAGAACCGGGTGATAAGCAGTACTTC
CASSLEPGDKQYF
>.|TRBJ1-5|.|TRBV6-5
TGTGCCAGCGGACGAGGACGGGGAAATCAGCCCCAGCATTTT
CASGRGRGNQPQHF
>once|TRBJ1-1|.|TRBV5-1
TGCGCCAGCAGCCCGGCGGGTCGGATGGATACTGAAGCTTTCTTT
CASSPAGRMDTEAFF
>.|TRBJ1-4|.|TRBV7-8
TGTGCCAGCAGCTCTGGACAAGTCTCGGAAAAACTGTTTTTT
CASSSGQVSEKLFF
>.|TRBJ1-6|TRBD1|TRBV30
TGTGCCTGGAGTTCACAGGGGAGCTCCTATAATTCACCCCTCCACTTT
CAWSSQGSSYNSPLHF
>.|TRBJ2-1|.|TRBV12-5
TGTGCTAGTGGTTTGACGCTCAGCAATGAGCAGTTCTTC
CASGLTLSNEQFF
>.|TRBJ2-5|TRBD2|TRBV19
TGTGCCAGTAGCTCTCCGGGACTAGCGGCCCAAGAGACCCAGTACTTC
CASSSPGLAAQETQYF
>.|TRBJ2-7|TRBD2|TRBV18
TGTGCCAGCTCACCGGGACTAGCCCGTCTCGAGCAGTACTTC
CASSPGLARLEQYF
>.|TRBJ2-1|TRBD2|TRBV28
TGTGCCACCACGGGGCTAGCGGGATTTAATGAGCAGTTCTTC
CATTGLAGFNEQFF
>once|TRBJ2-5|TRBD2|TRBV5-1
TGCGCCAGCAGCTCGGGAGGACTAGCGATGGAGACCCAGTACTTC
CASSSGGLAMETQYF
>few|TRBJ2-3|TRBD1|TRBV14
TGTGCCAGCAGCGCGAGGGACAGGGGGACCACTCTTAGCACAGATACGCAGTATTTT
CASSARDRGTTLSTDTQYF
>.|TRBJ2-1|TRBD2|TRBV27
TGTGCCAGCAGTAATCCCTCTAGCGGGAGCTATGAGCAGTTCTTC
CASSNPSSGSYEQFF
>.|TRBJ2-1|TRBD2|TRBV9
TGTGCCAGCAGCCATTCCCTAGCGGGAGAGAACAATGAGCAGTTCTTC
CASSHSLAGENNEQFF
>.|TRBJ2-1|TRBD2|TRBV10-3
TGTGCCATCAGCCCCGGGACTAGAATAGGGAACGAGCAGTTCTTC
CAISPGTRIGNEQFF
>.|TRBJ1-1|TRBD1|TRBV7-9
TGTGCCAGCAGCGGACGACAGGGGGGGAACACTGAAGCTTTCTTT
CASSGRQGGNTEAFF
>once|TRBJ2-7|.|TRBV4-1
TGCGCCAGCAGCCAAGAGTCGACAGGCTACTACGAGCAGTACTTC
CASSQESTGYYEQYF
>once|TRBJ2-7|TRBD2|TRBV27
TGTGCCAGCAGTTTTGGGACTAACCCCTCCTACGAGCAGTACTTC
CASSFGTNPSYEQYF
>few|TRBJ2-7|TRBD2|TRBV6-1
TGTGCCACCGCGGGAGGGAAAGGGTACGAGCAGTACTTC
CATAGGKGYEQYF
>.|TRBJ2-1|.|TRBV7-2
TGTGCCAGCTCCCAAGGCGGGGCGGTTTACAATGAGCAGTTCTTC
CASSQGGAVYNEQFF
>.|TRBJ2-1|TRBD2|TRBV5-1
TGCGCCAGCAGCCCACTAGCGGGAGGGCCCAATGAGCAGTTCTTC
CASSPLAGGPNEQFF
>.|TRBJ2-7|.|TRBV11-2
TGTGCCAGCAGCTTAGAGGCGGGGGCCTCCTTCGAGCAGTACTTC
CASSLEAGASFEQYF
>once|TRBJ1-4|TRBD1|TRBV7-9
TGTGCCAGCAGCTCCGGGACAGGGTACGAAAAACTGTTTTTT
CASSSGTGYEKLFF
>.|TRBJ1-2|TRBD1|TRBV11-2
TGTGCCAGCAACCCAACAGGGGCTTCGTATCATGGCTACACCTTC
CASNPTGASYHGYTF
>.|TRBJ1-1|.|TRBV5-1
TGCGCCAGCAGCTTGGATGTGGCCAGCGCCGCTGAAGCTTTCTTT
CASSLDVASAAEAFF
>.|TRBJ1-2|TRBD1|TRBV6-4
TGTGCCAGCAGTGACCCCGACAGGGCGGGGGGCTACACCTTC
CASSDPDRAGGYTF
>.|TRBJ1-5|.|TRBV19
TGTGCCAGTAGTATTGAGGGATTGAATCGGCCCCAGCATTTT
CASSIEGLNRPQHF
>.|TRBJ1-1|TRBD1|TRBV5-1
TGCGCCAGCAGCTTGGCCGGCGGGACAGGGAACACTGAAGCTTTCTTT
CASSLAGGTGNTEAFF
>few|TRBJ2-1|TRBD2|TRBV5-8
TGTGCCAGCAGCTTAAGCGGGAGAATGGACAATGAGCAGTTCTTC
CASSLSGRMDNEQFF
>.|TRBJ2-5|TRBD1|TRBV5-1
TGCGCCAGCAGCTTTGGGGACAGGGGGCCGGAGACCCAGTACTTC
CASSFGDRGPETQYF
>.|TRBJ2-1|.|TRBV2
TGTGCCAGCAGGCAGACTAGTCTCAATGAGCAGTTCTTC
CASRQTSLNEQFF
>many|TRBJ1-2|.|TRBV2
TGTGCCAGCAGTGAAGGTTCCTTTAACTATGGCTACACCTTC
CASSEGSFNYGYTF
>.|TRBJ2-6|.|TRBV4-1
TGCGCCAGCAGCCTCCTTCGGGGGGCGGGAGGGGCCAACGTCCTGACTTTC
CASSLLRGAGGANVLTF
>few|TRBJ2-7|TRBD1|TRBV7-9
TGTTCCAGCAGCTTTTCGGGACAGGGGGCGGGGGAGCAGTACTTC
CSSSFSGQGAGEQYF
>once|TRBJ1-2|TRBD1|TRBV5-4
TGTGCCAGCAGCTTGTGGGACAGGGAAGGCGGCTACACCTTC
CASSLWDREGGYTF
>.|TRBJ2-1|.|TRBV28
TGTGCCAGCAGCCACAGGAGTCATGAGCAGTTCTTC
CASSHRSHEQFF
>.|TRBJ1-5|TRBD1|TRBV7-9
TGTGCCAGCAGCCGAGGGACAGATAGCAATCAGCCCCAGCATTTT
CASSRGTDSNQPQHF